The following is a T cell receptor (beta chain) sequence with its context. This clonotype has at least ten counts. Its antigen has not been determined. No base-level quality is on record; no much larger clone is a single base apart. The data derive from a study of T cells after yellow fever vaccination (dated by TCRdb to about 2019). For the study in its entirety: The SMART-Seq v4 Ultra Low Input RNA kit was used to prepare libraries from fractions with low cell numbers. Blood was drawn at multiple timepoints before and after primary and secondary immunization, with bulk PBMC replicates and cell subsets isolated. Two healthy male donors, one aged 18 to 29 and one aged 30 to 40 years, were included in the cohort. To follow T-cell clones before and after primary and booster YFV17D yellow fever vaccination, bulk TCR alpha and beta repertoires were sequenced over time. The full study reports these points: Most clones expanded after primary vaccination were re-detected after the booster (almost 98% of CD4 and around 88% of CD8), suggesting broad memory maintenance. A small share of clonotypes was detected in both CD4 and CD8 compartments, with the overlap likely arising from convergent recombination. Compared with the primary T-cell response, the secondary T-cell response was faster but weaker, reaching its peak on day 5 rather than on day 15. Computational filtering was needed because FACS-sorted repertoires could contain abundant contaminating clonotypes from the bulk population. Because only a couple of donors were included in the study, the extent to which the findings can be generalized is limited.

Synthesis of TCR cDNA relied on 5'RACE template switching, a step that introduced a universal primer site along with unique molecular identifiers. Priming for cDNA synthesis came from both the TCR alpha and TCR beta constant segments. Library amplification used two PCR steps, and the second PCR step added sample barcodes and sequencing adapters. Sequencing of the libraries was done on either Illumina HiSeq 2500 (2x100 bp) or NovaSeq (2x150 bp). Concerning the study's data processing: Reads were demultiplexed and collapsed into UMI consensus sequences with MIGEC, and V(D)J alignment was performed with MiXCR. Vaccine-responding clonotypes were defined with edgeR using replicate PBMC samples, requiring FDR below 0.01 and a log2 fold change above 5 up to day 15. CD4 or CD8 identity was assigned to each bulk clonotype according to whether the clonotype was present at higher abundance in the sequenced CD4 repertoire or the sequenced CD8 repertoire. TCRdb reworked the public reads: Q25 trimming with fastp, MiXCR clone assembly, productive beta chains retained. Rows matching on CDR3 protein sequence are summarized as one entry with the most common DNA and genes. The V and J calls follow TCRdb's processing rather than the paper's. This sample comprises some 350,000 distinct CDR3 sequences, around a tenth of them detected only once. The top ten constitute roughly 18% of the sample.

Including the terminal cysteine and phenylalanine, the CDR3 comprises 14 residues. Of all the DNA, just the CDR3 is kept, 42 bases in frame from base 1. The germline V gene yields SGHTA for CDR1 and FQGNSA for CDR2. Relative to germline, V is missing 4 bases and J is missing 3 bases, with 4 bases of the junction outside any gene match. This specimen's treatment or condition label, per the study, means: live attenuated yellow fever vaccine strain. At every blood-draw timepoint, two biological replicates of bulk PBMCs were collected. PBMCs were isolated from peripheral blood using a standard Ficoll-Paque protocol. RNA was extracted with TriZol from bulk PBMCs, CD4 and CD8 fractions, and dextramer-positive and dextramer-negative fractions.

The sequence came from a man between 18 and 35 years old who received the YFV17D yellow fever vaccine. Sequenced here: PBMCs, sampled on the day of the first yellow fever vaccination. The sequence is built from TRBV7-2 and TRBJ2-7, with TRBD1 matching 9 junction bases. In nucleotide form, the sequence is TGTGCCAGCAGCTCCGGGACAGGGTACTACGAGCAGTACTTC. This yields the protein CASSSGTGYYEQYF. With all but the CDR3 taken from the reference TRBV7-2 and TRBJ2-7 genes, the full variable domain is: GAGVSQSPSNKVTEKGKDVELRCDPISGHTALYWYRQSLGQGLEFLIYFQGNSAPDKSGLPSDRFSAERTGGSVSTLTIQRTQQEDSAVYLCASSSGTGYYEQYFGPGTRLTVT.